This TCR beta chain emerged from a study of blood T cell repertoires in COVID-19. Study-level background: Sites across the United States, Italy and Spain contributed samples from acute and convalescent COVID-19. The cDNA or gDNA used as material had been derived from T cells, B-cell-depleted T cells, or PBMCs.

This CDR3 has 13 amino acids. V shed 5 bases, J shed 4 bases, and the junction held 4 bases outside the gene matches. Germline loops: CDR1 SGHAT, CDR2 FQNNGV. Per the original data handling: Reference gene primers were amplified, and this amplification served to estimate nucleated cell counts. Profiled with immunoSEQ multiplex PCR; TCRdb holds only in-frame clones, not every one. V and J calls and clone size come straight from that table; D and trimming were deduced from the DNA. Of roughly 55,000 clones listed, roughly 80% are singletons. This sequence joins TRBV11-2 and TRBJ1-2, with 7 bases that match TRBD1. Source material: peripheral blood. This clonotype was obtained from a woman aged 60-75 years with acute or convalescent COVID-19. CDR3 sequence: CASSAGQTYGYTF. In nucleotides, the CDR3 is TGTGCCAGCAGCGCGGGACAGACCTATGGCTACACCTTC.